This entry concerns a single T cell receptor (beta chain). This sample stems from a study of T cell changes during pregnancy in multiple sclerosis. Germline values: CDR1 ENHRY, CDR2 SYGVKD. This CDR3 region has 14 residues. Trimming at V came to 10 bases and at J to 7 bases, leaving 13 bases not matched to a gene. This table comes from immunoSEQ multiplex PCR, and its TCRdb copy is limited to in-frame clones, with some not included. The top ten clones hold 0.4% to 0.45% of a sample with around 38,000 clones, 90% to 95% of them seen once. This receptor was taken from a female donor in good health, enrolled as a control in a pregnancy study. The chain combines TRBV10-3 with TRBJ1-5; 7 positions match TRBD1. This sample comprised CD4+ T cells from peripheral blood mononuclear cells, obtained in the third trimester of pregnancy. In DNA form, the CDR3 reads TGTGCCACATCCCTTCCGGGACAGTTCCAGCCCCAGCATTTT. It specifies CATSLPGQFQPQHF.